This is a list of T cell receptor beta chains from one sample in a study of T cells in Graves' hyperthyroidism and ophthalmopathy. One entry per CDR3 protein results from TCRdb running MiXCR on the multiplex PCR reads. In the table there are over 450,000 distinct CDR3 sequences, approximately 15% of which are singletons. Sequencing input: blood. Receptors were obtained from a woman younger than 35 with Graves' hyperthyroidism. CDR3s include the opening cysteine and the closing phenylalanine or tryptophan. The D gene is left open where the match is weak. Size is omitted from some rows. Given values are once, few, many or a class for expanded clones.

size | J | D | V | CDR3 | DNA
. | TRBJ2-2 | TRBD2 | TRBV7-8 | CASSFGLAGDTGELFF | TGTGCCAGCAGCTTCGGACTAGCGGGAGACACCGGGGAGCTGTTTTTT
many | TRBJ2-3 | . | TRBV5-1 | CASSTDYGTDTQYF | TGCGCCAGCAGCACGGACTACGGCACAGATACGCAGTATTTT
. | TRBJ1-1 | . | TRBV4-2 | CASSQDPANTEAFF | TGTGCCAGCAGCCAAGATCCGGCTAACACTGAAGCTTTCTTT
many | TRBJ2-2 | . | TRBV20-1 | CSARDGGDPYTGELFF | TGCAGTGCTAGAGACGGGGGAGACCCCTACACCGGGGAGCTGTTTTTT
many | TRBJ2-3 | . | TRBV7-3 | CASSLTTPPADTQYF | TGTGCCAGCAGCTTAACCACCCCTCCAGCAGATACGCAGTATTTT
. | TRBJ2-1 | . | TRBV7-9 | CASSFLGGAGNEQFF | TGTGCCAGCAGCTTTCTAGGGGGGGCGGGGAATGAGCAGTTCTTC
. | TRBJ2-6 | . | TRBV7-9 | CASSPRVGGVPVWANVLTF | TGTGCCAGCAGCCCTCGCGTGGGGGGCGTCCCTGTTTGGGCCAACGTCCTGACTTTC
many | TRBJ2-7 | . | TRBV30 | CAWSPRGRSYEQYF | TGTGCCTGGAGTCCCAGGGGACGTTCCTACGAGCAGTACTTC
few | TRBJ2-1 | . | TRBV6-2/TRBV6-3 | CASSLIEWLTSTYNEQFF | TGTGCCAGCAGTTTAATTGAGTGGCTCACTAGTACCTACAATGAGCAGTTCTTC
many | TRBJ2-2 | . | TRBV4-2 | CASSQENEGLVTGELFF | TGTGCCAGCAGCCAAGAAAATGAGGGGTTGGTCACCGGGGAGCTGTTTTTT
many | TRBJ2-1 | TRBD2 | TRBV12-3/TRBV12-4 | CASSLGGTGGNEQFF | TGTGCCAGCAGTTTGGGGGGGACCGGGGGAAATGAGCAGTTCTTC
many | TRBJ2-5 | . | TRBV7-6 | CASIQGGRVETQYF | TGTGCCAGCATCCAGGGGGGGAGGGTTGAGACCCAGTACTTC
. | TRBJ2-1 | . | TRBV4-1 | CASSQVGIEQFF | TGCGCCAGCAGCCAAGTGGGAATTGAGCAGTTCTTC
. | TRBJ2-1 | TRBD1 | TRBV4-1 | CASSQDSGQGNEQFF | TGCGCCAGCAGCCAAGACTCGGGACAGGGGAATGAGCAGTTCTTC
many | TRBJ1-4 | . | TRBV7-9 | CASTQKGSPEKLFF | TGTGCCAGCACCCAAAAGGGCTCCCCTGAAAAACTGTTTTTT
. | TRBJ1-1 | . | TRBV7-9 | CASSPGAGFEAFF | TGTGCCAGCAGCCCCGGTGCGGGATTTGAAGCTTTCTTT
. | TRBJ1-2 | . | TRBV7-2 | CASRPQGPGYTF | TGTGCCAGCAGACCGCAGGGACCTGGCTACACCTTC
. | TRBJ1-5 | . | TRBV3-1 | CASSQGVTDQPQHF | TGTGCCAGCAGCCAAGGAGTCACGGATCAGCCCCAGCATTTT
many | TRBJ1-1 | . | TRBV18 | CASSQGEVTEAFF | TGTGCCAGCTCACAGGGGGAGGTCACTGAAGCTTTCTTT
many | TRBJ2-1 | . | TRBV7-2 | CASSGTFYNEQFF | TGTGCCAGCAGCGGCACTTTCTACAATGAGCAGTTCTTC
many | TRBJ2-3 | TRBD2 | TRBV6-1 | CASSRHSGSQTDTQYF | TGTGCCAGCAGTAGGCATAGCGGGAGTCAGACAGATACGCAGTATTTT
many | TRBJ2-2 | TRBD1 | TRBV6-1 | CAGGTGRPGELFF | TGTGCCGGAGGGACAGGTAGACCCGGGGAGCTGTTTTTT
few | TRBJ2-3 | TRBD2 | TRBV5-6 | CASMGLAGLDGDTQYF | TGTGCCAGCATGGGACTAGCGGGCCTAGATGGAGATACGCAGTATTTT
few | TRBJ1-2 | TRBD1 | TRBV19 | CASSFGTVRYTF | TGTGCCAGTAGTTTCGGGACAGTTCGCTACACCTTC
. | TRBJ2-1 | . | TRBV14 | CASRPTGGSYNEQFF | TGTGCCAGCAGGCCCACTGGAGGGTCCTACAATGAGCAGTTCTTC
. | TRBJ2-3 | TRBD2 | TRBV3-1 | CASSRGLAEPDTQYF | TGTGCCAGCAGCCGGGGACTAGCGGAGCCAGATACGCAGTATTTT
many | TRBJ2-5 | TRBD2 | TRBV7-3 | CASSREGRDPQYF | TGTGCCAGCAGCCGGGAGGGGAGAGACCCCCAGTACTTC
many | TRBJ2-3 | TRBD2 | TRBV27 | CASSLGLAGNTDTQYF | TGTGCCAGCAGTTTAGGACTAGCGGGAAACACAGATACGCAGTATTTT
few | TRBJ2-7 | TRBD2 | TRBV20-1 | CSAQSRLLAGRYSYEQYF | TGCAGTGCCCAATCACGCTTACTAGCGGGACGATACTCCTACGAGCAGTACTTC
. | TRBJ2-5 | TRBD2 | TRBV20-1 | CSAIRGGEGETQYF | TGCAGTGCTATTCGGGGAGGGGAGGGGGAGACCCAGTACTTC
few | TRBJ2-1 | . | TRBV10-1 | CASSDFGATDYNEQFF | TGCGCCAGCAGTGATTTTGGGGCAACCGACTACAATGAGCAGTTCTTC
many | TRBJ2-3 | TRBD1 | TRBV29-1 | CSVAVTGGADTQYF | TGCAGCGTTGCGGTTACAGGGGGCGCAGATACGCAGTATTTT
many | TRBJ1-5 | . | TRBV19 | CASSIQQGMSNQPQHF | TGTGCCAGTAGTATTCAACAGGGTATGAGCAATCAGCCCCAGCATTTT
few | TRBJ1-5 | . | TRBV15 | CATSGGRNQPQHF | TGTGCCACCAGCGGGGGCCGGAATCAGCCCCAGCATTTT
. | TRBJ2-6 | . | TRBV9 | CASSVERSSGANVLTF | TGTGCCAGCAGCGTAGAGCGGAGCTCTGGGGCCAACGTCCTGACTTTC
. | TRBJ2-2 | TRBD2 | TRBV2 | CASISGRGNTGELFF | TGTGCCAGCATTAGCGGGAGGGGAAACACCGGGGAGCTGTTTTTT
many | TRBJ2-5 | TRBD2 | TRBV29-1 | CSAGLAGAGETQYF | TGCAGCGCGGGACTAGCGGGAGCGGGCGAGACCCAGTACTTC
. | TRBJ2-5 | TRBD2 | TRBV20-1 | CSAAGGPPQETQYF | TGCAGTGCCGCGGGAGGGCCCCCACAAGAGACCCAGTACTTC
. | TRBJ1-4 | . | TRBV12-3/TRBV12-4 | CASSAGSLELFF | TGTGCCAGCAGTGCAGGGTCTCTAGAACTGTTTTTT
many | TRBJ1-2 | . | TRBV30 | CAWTGQLNYGYTF | TGTGCCTGGACAGGACAGCTTAACTATGGCTACACCTTC
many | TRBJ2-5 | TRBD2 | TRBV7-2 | CASSLEAGETETQYF | TGTGCCAGCAGCTTAGAGGCGGGAGAGACGGAGACCCAGTACTTC